These 24 T cell receptor beta chains came from one sample sequenced in a study of T cells in Graves' hyperthyroidism and ophthalmopathy. The investigators amplified TCR beta CDR3 regions from RNA transcripts. First-round RT-PCR with HTBI primers amplified the TCR CDR3 region. Each CDR3 protein gets one entry after TCRdb re-called the multiplex PCR reads with MiXCR. Counted here are 300,000 to 400,000 distinct CDR3 sequences, less than 20% occurring once; the ten biggest clones make up 35% to 50%. Sequencing was carried out using blood. Receptors were obtained from a man aged 18 to 29 with Graves' ophthalmopathy.

This sequence joins TRBV29-1 and TRBJ2-7; 8 nucleotides match TRBD1. The CDR3 sequence is 15 residues long. Germline CDR1 is SQVTM and CDR2 is ANQGSEA. V gave up 0 bases and J gave up 4 bases; unmatched junction bases: 8. The CDR3 region has the DNA TGCAGCGTTGAAGATGGAGGGACAGGATTTTACGAGCAGTACTTC. Its translation: CSVEDGGTGFYEQYF.

This clonotype has a count of ten or more. This sequence joins TRBV7-9 and TRBJ1-2, with D possibly matching TRBD1 (6 bases). The V and J ends lost 4 bases and 2 bases respectively, with 11 bases between them. There are 14 residues in the CDR3. The germline gives CDR1 SEHNR, CDR2 FQNEAQ (reference sequence). In nucleotides, the CDR3 is TGTGCCAGCAGCTCCATAACAGGGAACTATGGCTACACCTTC. It yields the protein CASSSITGNYGYTF.

Many counts were recorded for this clonotype. This rearrangement joins TRBV2 to TRBJ1-4, with TRBD1 as a possible D gene (6 bases). The CDR3 runs 15 residues. Germline CDR1 is SNHLY and CDR2 is FYNNEI. V lost 7 bases and J lost 0, with 12 bases in between. CDR3 sequence: CASKRQAATNEKLFF. The CDR3 DNA reads TGTGCCAGCAAAAGACAGGCTGCAACTAATGAAAAACTGTTTTTT.

CDR3 coding DNA: TGTGCCACCGGCGGGCGGACAGATACGCAGTATTTT. This translates into CATGGRTDTQYF. V is TRBV10-3 and J is TRBJ2-3, with D possibly TRBD2 on 5 matching bases. The ends were cut back, 10 bases at V and 3 bases at J, with 11 bases in the middle. Germline CDR1 is ENHRY and CDR2 is SYGVKD. The CDR3 loop spans 12 amino acids.

This clonotype was recorded a few times. The rearrangement uses TRBV10-3 and TRBJ2-1, with 16 bases identical to TRBD2. J gave up 0 bases and V 4 bases, and 12 bases lay outside the gene matches. Germline values: CDR1 ENHRY, CDR2 SYGVKD. This CDR3 contains 21 residues. The CDR3 sequence: CAISGGTSGGALFSSYNEQFF. The CDR3 nucleotides are TGTGCCATCAGTGGAGGGACTAGCGGGGGGGCCCTTTTTAGCTCCTACAATGAGCAGTTCTTC.

Comment on this clonotype: This could be a read error, since a much larger clone is one nucleotide away. V and J are TRBV3-1 and TRBJ1-1; D is unresolved. The ends were cut back, 5 bases at V and 2 bases at J, with 18 bases in the middle. The CDR3 spans 16 residues. Germline values: CDR1 LGHDT, CDR2 YNNKEL (reference sequence). CDR3 in DNA: TGTGCCAGCAGCTCGGAGGACCCTCGCCGAAACACTGAAGCTTTCTTT. It encodes CASSSEDPRRNTEAFF.

For the CDR3, the DNA is TGTGCCAGCAGTTTATGGGGGGGGGGCTACGAGCAGTACTTC. As protein: CASSLWGGGYEQYF. The V call is TRBV27, the J call TRBJ2-7, with 7 nucleotides matching TRBD2. Per the germline V gene, CDR1 is MNHEY and CDR2 is SMNVEV (reference sequence). The CDR3 has 14 amino acids. Unmatched junction bases numbered 3, after V lost 1 base and J lost 3 bases.

In regard to this clonotype: Just one base apart from a much larger clone, this may be a read error. The chain couples TRBV7-6 to TRBJ2-2; weak D call: TRBD2 (5 bases). There are 14 residues in the CDR3. Germline-derived CDR1 and CDR2 are SGHVS and FNYEAQ. The CDR3 reads CASSLPPPAGELVF. The CDR3 region has the DNA TGTGCCAGCAGCTTACCCCCCCCAGCCGGGGAGCTGGTTTTT.

This clonotype was seen many times. The chain joins TRBV7-9 to TRBJ2-7, with no clear D. The germline V gene encodes CDR1 SEHNR and CDR2 FQNEAQ (reference sequence). V was cut by 4 bases and J by 2 bases, with 12 bases left in between. The CDR3 runs to 14 residues. This CDR3 is CASSYPGPTYEQYF. For the CDR3, the DNA is TGTGCCAGCAGCTACCCGGGCCCAACCTACGAGCAGTACTTC.

This chain links TRBV11-2 with TRBJ2-1, with 12 bases lining up with TRBD2. V shed 2 bases, J shed 9 bases, and the junction held 5 bases outside the gene matches. The germline V gene has CDR1 SGHAT and CDR2 FQNNGV. This CDR3 is 15 amino acids long. The CDR3 DNA follows: TGTGCCAGCAGCTTACTAGCGGGAGGGCGGCGTGAGCAGTTCTTC. This encodes CASSLLAGGRREQFF. Using reference TRBV11-2 and TRBJ2-1 for the parts outside the CDR3, the full variable domain is EAGVAQSPRYKIIEKRQSVAFWCNPISGHATLYWYQQILGQGPKLLIQFQNNGVVDDSQLPKDRFSAERLKGVDSTLKIQPAKLEDSAVYLCASSLLAGGRREQFFGPGTRLTVL.

This sequence joins TRBV6-5 and TRBJ2-5; D is possibly TRBD1 (6 bases). In germline, CDR1 is MNHEY, CDR2 SVGAGI. This CDR3 has 19 residues. The V and J ends lost 4 bases and 0 bases respectively, with 24 bases between them. Here the CDR3 DNA reads TGTGCCAGCAGTTCGTTCCGACAGGCGACCAGAATATACCAAGAGACCCAGTACTTC. This codes for CASSSFRQATRIYQETQYF.

Regarding this clonotype: Being one base from a much bigger clone, this may be a read error. The chain links TRBV5-1 to TRBJ2-2; 7 bases align to TRBD1. The germline gives CDR1 SGHRS, CDR2 YFSETQ. CDR3 length: 16 amino acids. J lost 4 bases, V lost 9 bases, and 15 bases had no gene match. The CDR3 loop is CATSDRNRGSTGELFF. DNA for the CDR3: TGCGCCACCTCAGACCGGAACAGGGGTTCCACCGGGGAGCTGTTTTTT.

Many counts were recorded for this clonotype. This chain links TRBV9 with TRBJ1-2; D gene unclear. This CDR3 is built from 17 residues. V lost 0 bases to trimming and J lost 1 base, with 16 bases between them. Germline V gene data show CDR1 as SGDLS and CDR2 as YYNGEE. This CDR3 reads CASSVAAEPTFNYGYTF. CDR3 bases: TGTGCCAGCAGCGTAGCGGCAGAACCTACTTTTAACTATGGCTACACCTTC.

This clonotype was recorded at least ten times. This chain joins TRBV7-9 and TRBJ2-7; 7 bases line up with TRBD1. The germline CDR1 and CDR2 sequences are SEHNR and FQNEAQ (reference sequence). V shed 5 bases and J 5 bases; nucleotides not matched to a gene: 9. CDR3 length: 14 residues. Here the CDR3 reads CASSILQGMNEQYF. The CDR3 DNA reads TGTGCCAGCAGCATACTACAGGGGATGAACGAGCAGTACTTC.

This sequence joins TRBV12-3 or TRBV12-4 and TRBJ2-2; possible D gene TRBD1, 5 bases. V dropped 5 bases and J dropped 0 bases, with 13 bases sitting between them. The CDR3 loop spans 16 amino acids. The CDR3, as DNA: TGTGCCAGCAGTCCGGCAGGGCTGGCGAACACCGGGGAGCTGTTTTTT. Protein sequence: CASSPAGLANTGELFF.

This clonotype was seen ten or more times. The chain recombines TRBV11-3 with TRBJ2-1; possible D gene TRBD2, 6 bases. Trimming pared 0 bases from V and 4 bases from J, leaving 7 bases between. The CDR3 has 14 amino acids. Germline values: CDR1 SGHNT, CDR2 YENEEA. For the CDR3, the DNA is TGTGCCAGCAGCTTAGACGGGGGTTACAATGAGCAGTTCTTC. Translating gives CASSLDGGYNEQFF.

This clonotype was counted at least ten times. The chain employs TRBV7-2 and TRBJ1-1; D unresolved. The CDR3 length is 16 residues. The germline CDR1 and CDR2 sequences are SGHTA and FQGNSA. Trimming shortened V by 3 bases and J by 1 base, and 15 bases separated the two germline ends. The CDR3 protein is CASSFHPSPENTEAFF. CDR3 coding DNA: TGTGCCAGCAGCTTTCACCCCTCCCCAGAGAACACTGAAGCTTTCTTT. Supplemented by reference TRBV7-2 and TRBJ1-1, the full variable domain reads GAGVSQSPSNKVTEKGKDVELRCDPISGHTALYWYRQSLGQGLEFLIYFQGNSAPDKSGLPSDRFSAERTGGSVSTLTIQRTQQEDSAVYLCASSFHPSPENTEAFFGQGTRLTVV.

This chain joins TRBV7-6 and TRBJ2-2, with D maybe TRBD2 (5 bases). The CDR3 has 17 residues. Germline V lookup: CDR1 SGHVS, CDR2 FNYEAQ. Trimming pared 10 bases from V and 4 bases from J, leaving 25 bases between. The CDR3 DNA is TGTGCCATCCACCGGGAACCGACTACAATCGGCACCGGGGAGCTGTTTTTT. Encoded protein: CAIHREPTTIGTGELFF.

This clonotype showed up many times. The chain couples TRBV24-1 to TRBJ2-1; no definite D call. V was cut by 4 bases and J by 5 bases, with 11 bases left in between. The germline gives CDR1 KGHDR, CDR2 SFDVKD. This CDR3 comprises 14 residues. CDR3 protein: CATSERGPHNEQFF. The CDR3 DNA is TGTGCCACCAGTGAACGTGGACCTCACAATGAGCAGTTCTTC.

This clonotype has only a few counts. This sequence joins TRBV19 and TRBJ2-1; D is undetermined. Trimming left V 2 bases short and J 0 bases short, with 5 bases between. This CDR3 region has 14 residues. The germline CDR1 and CDR2 sequences are LNHDA and SQIVND (reference sequence). DNA of the CDR3: TGTGCCAGTAGTATAAAGAGCTCCTACAATGAGCAGTTCTTC. The encoded protein is CASSIKSSYNEQFF. Using reference TRBV19 and TRBJ2-1 for the parts outside the CDR3, the full variable domain is DGGITQSPKYLFRKEGQNVTLSCEQNLNHDAMYWYRQDPGQGLRLIYYSQIVNDFQKGDIAEGYSVSREKKESFPLTVTSAQKNPTAFYLCASSIKSSYNEQFFGPGTRLTVL.

This clonotype has a handful of counts. One junction end disagrees with the germline gene, perhaps due to a read error. The chain links TRBV7-2 to TRBJ2-7, with D uncertain. CDR3 length: 13 residues. Germline loops: CDR1 SGHTA, CDR2 FQGNSA. The CDR3 region has the DNA TGTGTCAGCAGCCTCGGCAACTCCTACGAGCAGTACTTC. Amino acid sequence: CVSSLGNSYEQYF.

This clonotype has a count of ten or more. The DNA for the CDR3 is TGCGCCAGCAGCTTGGCCTTTGACACCGGGGAGCTGTTTTTT. As protein: CASSLAFDTGELFF. The chain carries TRBV5-1 and TRBJ2-2, with D hard to call. Germline V gene data show CDR1 as SGHRS and CDR2 as YFSETQ. Trimming cost V 0 bases and J 3 bases, with 6 bases left between them. CDR3 size: 14 residues.

With respect to this clonotype: A much larger clone is a single base away; this may be a read error. The conserved phenylalanine or tryptophan normally closing the CDR3 is absent here, so this likely arose from a read error. This chain connects TRBV9 to TRBJ1-2; possibly TRBD1 for D (5 bases). The CDR3 sequence is 14 residues long. Looked up from germline, CDR1 is SGDLS and CDR2 is YYNGEE. The V gene lost 4 bases and the J gene lost 1 base, with 11 bases spanning the gap. CDR3 residues: CASSPRGDNYGYTS. The CDR3 nucleotides read TGTGCCAGCAGCCCTAGAGGGGATAACTATGGCTACACCTCC.

A remark on this clonotype: Just one base apart from a much larger clone, this may be a read error. The V call is TRBV27, the J call TRBJ1-1; D not certain. V shed 3 bases and J shed 3 bases, with 8 bases lying between them. Looked up from germline, CDR1 is MNHEY and CDR2 is SMNVEV (reference sequence). This CDR3 is 13 amino acids long. Written as DNA, the CDR3 is TGTGCCAGCAGTTTGATGGTTCACACTGAAGCTTTCTTT. This translates into CASSLMVHTEAFF.